This TCR beta chain was retrieved from a study of T cell repertoires in cytomegalovirus infection. TCRdb itself ran the reads through MiXCR, one entry per CDR3 protein. The sample records about 920,000 distinct CDR3 sequences, 30% to 40% being singletons. About this clonotype: The antigen is undetermined.

The ends were cut back, 3 bases at V and 4 bases at J, with 15 bases in the middle. The CDR3 totals 15 residues. Germline CDR1 reads SNHLY; CDR2 reads FYNNEI. Study outcomes and limitations: Identification of carriers of CMV plus the relevant HLA was achieved through cumulative public TCR beta family frequency.

The TCR was taken from a human donor in good health (CMV status not recorded). Some clones in this sample may be carry-over from other donors' samples. The sequences come from cultured CD8+ T cells from PBMCs, collected from culture after CMV antigen stimulation. The chain recombines TRBV2 with TRBJ1-2; possible D gene TRBD1, 5 bases. The chain's CDR3 is CASSDGDYPRYGYTF. DNA of the CDR3: TGTGCCAGCAGTGACGGGGACTACCCTCGCTATGGCTACACCTTC.